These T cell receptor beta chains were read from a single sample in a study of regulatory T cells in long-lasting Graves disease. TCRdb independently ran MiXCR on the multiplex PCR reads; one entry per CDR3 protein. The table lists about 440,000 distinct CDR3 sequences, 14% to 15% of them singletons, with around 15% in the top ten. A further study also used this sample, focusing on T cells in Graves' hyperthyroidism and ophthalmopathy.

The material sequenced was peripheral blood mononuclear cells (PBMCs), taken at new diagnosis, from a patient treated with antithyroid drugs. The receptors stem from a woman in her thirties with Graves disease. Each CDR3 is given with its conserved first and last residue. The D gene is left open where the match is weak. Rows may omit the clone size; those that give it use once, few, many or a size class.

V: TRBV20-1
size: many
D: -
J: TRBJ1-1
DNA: TGCAGTGCTAGAGAGGGTCGCCGCTTGACGGCTTTCTTT
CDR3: CSAREGRRLTAFF

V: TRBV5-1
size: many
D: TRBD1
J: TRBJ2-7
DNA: TGCGCCAGCAGCCTCAACAGGGGCTACGAGCAGTACTTC
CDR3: CASSLNRGYEQYF

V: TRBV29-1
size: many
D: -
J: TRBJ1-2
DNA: TGCAGCGTTGCTCTCGGGAACCCTAGTGGCTACACCTTC
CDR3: CSVALGNPSGYTF

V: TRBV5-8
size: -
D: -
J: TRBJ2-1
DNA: TGTGCCAGCAGCTTCCGGGCGGCAGGGGACAATGAGCAGTTCTTC
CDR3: CASSFRAAGDNEQFF

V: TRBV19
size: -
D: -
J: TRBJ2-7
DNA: TGTGCCAGTAACCCGGGGAATACGAGGGGCGAGCAGTACTTC
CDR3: CASNPGNTRGEQYF

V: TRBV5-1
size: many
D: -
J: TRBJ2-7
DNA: TGCGCCAGCAGCTTGGCCCAACGGCTGGGGGTCGGCGAGCAGTACTTC
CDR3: CASSLAQRLGVGEQYF

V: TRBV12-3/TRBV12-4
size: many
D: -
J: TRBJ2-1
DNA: TGTGCCAGCAGACTGGGGGGCTTACAGTTCTTC
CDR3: CASRLGGLQFF

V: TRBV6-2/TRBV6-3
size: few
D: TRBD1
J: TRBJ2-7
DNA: TGTGCCAGCAGTTCCGGGACAGGACTCTACGAGCAGTACTTC
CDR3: CASSSGTGLYEQYF

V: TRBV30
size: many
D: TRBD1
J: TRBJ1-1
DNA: TGTGCTTGGATAAGACAGGGAGGAACGGCTTTCTTT
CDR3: CAWIRQGGTAFF

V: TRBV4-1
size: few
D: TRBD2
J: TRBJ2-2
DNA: TGCGCCAGCAGGGTTAGCGGGCAGATAGGGGAGCTGTTTTTT
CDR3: CASRVSGQIGELFF

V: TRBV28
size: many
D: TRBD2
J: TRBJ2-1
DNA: TGTGCCAGCAGCCCCGGGACTAGCGGGAGCGGGACGGAGTTCTTC
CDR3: CASSPGTSGSGTEFF

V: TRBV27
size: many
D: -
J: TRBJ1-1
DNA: TGTGCCAGCAGGGAGTGGGACGGAGTGAACACTGAAGCTTTCTTT
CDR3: CASREWDGVNTEAFF

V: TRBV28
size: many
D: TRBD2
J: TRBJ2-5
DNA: TGTGCCAGCAGTGGTCTAGGGAGGGGAAAAGAGACCCAGTACTTC
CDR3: CASSGLGRGKETQYF

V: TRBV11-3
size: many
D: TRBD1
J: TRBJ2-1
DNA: TGTGCCAGCAGCGTCGGGACAGCGGAAGAGCAGTTCTTC
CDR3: CASSVGTAEEQFF

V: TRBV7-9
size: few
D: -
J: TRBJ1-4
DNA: TGTGCCAGCAGCTCCATTAAGGGAGACCAAGCTAATAATGAAAAACTGTTTTTT
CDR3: CASSSIKGDQANNEKLFF

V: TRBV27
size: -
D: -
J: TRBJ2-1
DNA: TGTGCCAGCAGTTTAAAGATGACTGAGCAGTTCTTC
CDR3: CASSLKMTEQFF

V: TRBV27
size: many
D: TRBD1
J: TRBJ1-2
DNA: TGTGCCAGCAGCCGCCATAATCCGGGACAGGGGGGCTATGGCTACACCTTC
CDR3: CASSRHNPGQGGYGYTF

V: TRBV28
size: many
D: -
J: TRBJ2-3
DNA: TGTGCCAGCAGTTTAGGGAGGGGGGGCATTCGAGGAGATACGCAGTATTTT
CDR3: CASSLGRGGIRGDTQYF

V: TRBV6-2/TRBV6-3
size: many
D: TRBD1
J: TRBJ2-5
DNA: TGTGCCACCGCAGGGACAGGGGGTTGGGAGACCCAGTACTTC
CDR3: CATAGTGGWETQYF

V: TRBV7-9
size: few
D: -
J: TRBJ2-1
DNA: TGTGCCAGCAGCTTAGCGAGCCACAATGAGCAGTTCTTC
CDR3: CASSLASHNEQFF

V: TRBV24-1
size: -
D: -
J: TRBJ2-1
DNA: TGTGCCACCAGTGATTTGGACTACAATGAGCAGTTCTTC
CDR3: CATSDLDYNEQFF

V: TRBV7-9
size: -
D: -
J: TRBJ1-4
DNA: TGTGCCAGCAGCCCCCCCGTATACGGGGCTAATGAAAAACTGTTTTTT
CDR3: CASSPPVYGANEKLFF

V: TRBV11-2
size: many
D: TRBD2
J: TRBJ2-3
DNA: TGTGCCAGCAGCCCTCGACTAGCGGCTAGCACAGATACGCAGTATTTT
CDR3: CASSPRLAASTDTQYF

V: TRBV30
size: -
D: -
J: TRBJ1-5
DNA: TGTGCCTGGAGTTACAGGCGCGATCAGCCCCAGCATTTT
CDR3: CAWSYRRDQPQHF

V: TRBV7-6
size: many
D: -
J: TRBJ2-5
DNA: TGTGCCAGCAGCTTTGGACAGATCCAAGAGACCCAGTACTTC
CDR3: CASSFGQIQETQYF

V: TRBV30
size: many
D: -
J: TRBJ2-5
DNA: TGTGCCTGGATCCCTGGGGAAAGGGGGGAGACCCAGTACTTC
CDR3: CAWIPGERGETQYF

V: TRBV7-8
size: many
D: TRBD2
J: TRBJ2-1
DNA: TGTGCCAGCAGCATTACCTCTCTGGCGGGAGGGTACGATGAGCAGTTCTTC
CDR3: CASSITSLAGGYDEQFF

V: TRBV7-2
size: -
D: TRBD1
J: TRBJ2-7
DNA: TGTGCCAGCACCTCACTCGGACAGGGGGGCTACGAGCAGTACTTC
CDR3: CASTSLGQGGYEQYF

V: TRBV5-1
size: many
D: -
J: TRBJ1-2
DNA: TGCGCCAGCAGCTTGTTTCAGGGACGGTCAAACTATGGCTACACCTTC
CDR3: CASSLFQGRSNYGYTF

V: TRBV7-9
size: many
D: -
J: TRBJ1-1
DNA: TGTGCCAGCAGCTTACTCCCAGACAACACTGAAGCTTTCTTT
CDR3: CASSLLPDNTEAFF